The clone carrying this T cell receptor beta chain is labeled as medium-sized. The entry originates in a study of metastatic and nonmetastatic thyroid tumors. TCRdb re-called the PCR reads through MiXCR. The data hold about 20,000 clones, with around 11% observed a single time. Thyroid surgery had not been preceded by any treatment in any patient. Sequencing was performed on blood. The TCR was taken from a female donor with papillary thyroid cancer or a benign thyroid nodule (not recorded which). Some clones in this sample may be carry-over from other donors' samples.

The CDR3: CASKDRGDTGELFF. In nucleotides, the CDR3 is TGTGCCAGCAAGGACAGGGGGGACACCGGGGAGCTGTTTTTT. The J gene is TRBJ2-2, the V gene TRBV6-1; TRBD1 matches 10 bases. The CDR3 consists of 14 residues. The junction had 2 bases not matched to a gene; V was cut back by 7 bases and J by 3 bases. Germline CDR1 reads MNHNS; CDR2 reads SASEGT.